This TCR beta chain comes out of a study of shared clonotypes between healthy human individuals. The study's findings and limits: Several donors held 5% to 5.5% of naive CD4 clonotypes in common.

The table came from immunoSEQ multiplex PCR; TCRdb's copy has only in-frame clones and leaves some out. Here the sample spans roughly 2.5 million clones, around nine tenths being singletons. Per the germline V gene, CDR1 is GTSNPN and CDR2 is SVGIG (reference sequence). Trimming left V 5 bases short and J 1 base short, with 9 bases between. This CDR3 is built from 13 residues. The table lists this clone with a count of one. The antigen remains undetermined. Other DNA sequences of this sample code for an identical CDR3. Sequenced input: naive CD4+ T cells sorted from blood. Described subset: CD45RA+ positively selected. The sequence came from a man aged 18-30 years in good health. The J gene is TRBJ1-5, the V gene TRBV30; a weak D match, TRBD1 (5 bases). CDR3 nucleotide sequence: TGTGCCTGGTCAGGGAACAGCAATCAGCCCCAGCATTTT. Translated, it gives CAWSGNSNQPQHF.